These T cell receptor beta chains were read from a single sample in a study of blood T cell repertoires in COVID-19. Only in-frame clones appear in the TCRdb table, and some are missing; sequencing was by immunoSEQ multiplex PCR. The sample lists 250,000 to 300,000 clones; approximately 86% were seen once. Sequencing used peripheral blood. The receptors were sampled from a man between 25 and 39 years old with active or convalescent COVID-19. The CDR3 runs from the conserved cysteine through the conserved F or W. A D gene is named only where the DNA matches it firmly. Part of the rows lack a size; the others show once, few, many or a class for expanded clones.

NA NA TRBJ2-2 TRBV15 CATSVRQQGTGELFF TGTGCCACCAGCGTTCGCCAACAGGGCACCGGGGAGCTGTTTTTT
NA NA TRBJ2-1 TRBV5-1 CASSLAGGVDEQFF TGCGCCAGCAGCTTGGCCGGAGGTGTTGATGAGCAGTTCTTC
NA TRBD1 TRBJ2-5 TRBV19 CASSRDRGKKTQYF TGTGCCAGTAGTAGAGACAGGGGCAAAAAGACCCAGTACTTC
NA NA TRBJ1-4 TRBV5-1 CASSLVTGNNEKLFF TGCGCCAGCAGCTTGGTGACGGGAAATAATGAAAAACTGTTTTTT
NA TRBD1 TRBJ1-5 TRBV6-5 CASRAGGKSQPQHF TGTGCCAGCAGGGCAGGGGGCAAATCTCAGCCCCAGCATTTT
NA TRBD1 TRBJ2-2 TRBV4-3 CASSHSGGVGAYAGELFF TGCGCCAGCAGCCACTCAGGGGGCGTCGGGGCTTATGCCGGGGAGCTGTTTTTT
NA NA TRBJ2-5 TRBV6-5 CASSPGQFQETQYF TGTGCCAGCAGTCCCGGACAGTTTCAAGAGACCCAGTACTTC
NA TRBD1 TRBJ2-7 TRBV9 CASSGGQGNEQYF TGTGCCAGCAGTGGGGGACAGGGCAACGAGCAGTACTTC
NA TRBD1 TRBJ2-2 TRBV12-3/TRBV12-4 CASRQGSGELFF TGTGCCAGCAGACAGGGGTCCGGGGAGCTGTTTTTT
NA TRBD2 TRBJ2-5 TRBV9 CASSARMGAGPGETQYF TGTGCCAGCAGCGCTCGGATGGGAGCGGGGCCCGGTGAGACCCAGTACTTC
once TRBD2 TRBJ2-7 TRBV7-6 CASSPLAGEYYEQYF TGTGCCAGCAGCCCCTTAGCGGGGGAGTACTACGAGCAGTACTTC
once NA TRBJ1-1 TRBV4-1 CASSQYSTTENTEAFF TGCGCCAGCAGCCAATATTCGACGACAGAGAACACTGAAGCTTTCTTT
NA NA TRBJ1-4 TRBV11-2 CASSLAMMATNEKLFF TGTGCCAGCAGCTTAGCTATGATGGCAACTAATGAAAAACTGTTTTTT
once NA TRBJ2-1 TRBV5-1 CASSLVREQFF TGCGCCAGCAGCTTGGTCCGGGAGCAGTTCTTC
NA NA TRBJ1-5 TRBV7-9 CASSDRGGASNQPQHF TGTGCCAGCAGCGACCGCGGCGGGGCGAGCAATCAGCCCCAGCATTTT
NA NA TRBJ1-5 TRBV19 CASSLQAGRGSNQPQHF TGTGCCAGTAGTCTCCAGGCCGGGCGGGGTAGCAATCAGCCCCAGCATTTT
NA NA TRBJ2-3 TRBV19 CASSTQADTQYF TGTGCCAGTAGTACACAGGCGGATACGCAGTATTTT
NA TRBD1 TRBJ2-7 TRBV14 CASSRDRGGEQYF TGTGCCAGCAGCCGGGACAGGGGTGGCGAGCAGTACTTC
NA NA TRBJ2-7 TRBV20-1 CSARDPQEQYF TGCAGTGCTAGAGATCCCCAGGAGCAGTACTTC
NA TRBD2 TRBJ2-3 TRBV7-9 CASSPGLADNTQYF TGTGCCAGCAGCCCTGGACTAGCGGATAATACGCAGTATTTT
few TRBD2 TRBJ2-5 TRBV7-3 CASSLIGGAGEETQYF TGTGCCAGCAGCTTAATCGGAGGAGCGGGGGAAGAGACCCAGTACTTC
NA NA TRBJ1-4 TRBV29-1 CSVEEGGRGEKLFF TGCAGCGTTGAAGAGGGGGGGCGTGGGGAAAAACTGTTTTTT
NA TRBD1 TRBJ1-2 TRBV6-5 CASSYGQGEPNYGYTF TGTGCCAGCAGTTACGGACAGGGGGAGCCCAACTATGGCTACACCTTC
NA TRBD1 TRBJ2-1 TRBV6-2/TRBV6-3 CASSYQPGGVLVGPTEQFF TGTGCCAGCAGTTACCAGCCAGGGGGAGTACTAGTCGGACCAACTGAGCAGTTCTTC
medium-sized NA TRBJ2-7 TRBV3-1/TRBV3-2 CASSQDGGRLRSYEQYF TGTGCCAGCAGCCAAGACGGGGGACGGCTGAGGTCCTACGAGCAGTACTTC
NA TRBD1 TRBJ2-7 TRBV6-5 CASRVTQGAYEQYF TGTGCCAGCCGGGTTACTCAGGGGGCCTACGAGCAGTACTTC
NA TRBD1 TRBJ1-1 TRBV27 CASRPGTASSAFF TGTGCCAGCAGGCCCGGGACAGCCAGTTCCGCTTTCTTT
NA TRBD2 TRBJ2-1 TRBV5-5 CASSLTSGYNEQFF TGTGCCAGCAGCTTGACTAGCGGATACAATGAGCAGTTCTTC
NA NA TRBJ1-3 TRBV9 CASTRGGDFGNTIYF TGTGCCAGCACCCGAGGGGGGGATTTTGGAAACACCATATATTTT
NA NA TRBJ1-2 TRBV7-2 CASSFTDYGYTF TGTGCCAGCAGCTTTACAGACTATGGCTACACCTTC
NA NA TRBJ1-6 TRBV11-3 CASSLDSHSPLHF TGTGCCAGCAGCTTAGACAGTCATTCACCCCTCCACTTT
NA NA TRBJ1-2 TRBV18 CASSPALSYGYTF TGTGCCAGCTCACCTGCTTTGAGCTATGGCTACACCTTC
NA TRBD2 TRBJ2-3 TRBV7-2 CASSPRSGGARTQYF TGTGCCAGCAGCCCCCGTAGCGGGGGGGCCCGCACGCAGTATTTT
NA NA TRBJ2-3 TRBV10-2 CASRRGGDTQYF TGCGCCAGCAGGCGGGGAGGCGATACGCAGTATTTT
NA NA TRBJ1-5 TRBV18 CASSLNRDSNQPQHF TGTGCCAGCTCACTAAACAGGGATAGCAATCAGCCCCAGCATTTT
NA NA TRBJ1-1 TRBV7-2 CATEELAEPNTEAFF TGTGCCACCGAGGAACTGGCAGAACCGAACACTGAAGCTTTCTTT
NA NA TRBJ2-5 TRBV4-2 CASSQDLRGGAETQYF TGTGCCAGCAGCCAAGATTTGAGGGGGGGGGCAGAGACCCAGTACTTC
NA NA TRBJ1-6 TRBV7-8 CASSLDYRVYSYNSPLHF TGTGCCAGCAGCTTAGATTACAGAGTTTACTCCTATAATTCACCCCTCCACTTT
NA NA TRBJ2-7 TRBV6-2/TRBV6-3 CASSYLYEQYF TGTGCCAGCAGTTACCTATACGAGCAGTACTTC
NA NA TRBJ1-2 TRBV7-9 CASSLVAVNYGYTF TGTGCCAGCAGCTTAGTGGCGGTAAACTATGGCTACACCTTC
NA TRBD1 TRBJ1-1 TRBV20-1 CSAPRGQEAFF TGCAGTGCTCCCAGGGGGCAGGAAGCTTTCTTT
NA NA TRBJ2-7 TRBV5-6 CASSLDRLYEQYF TGTGCCAGCAGCTTGGACAGGTTATACGAGCAGTACTTC
NA TRBD1 TRBJ2-3 TRBV12-5 CASGLYLGQDITDTQYF TGTGCTAGTGGTTTGTATCTAGGACAGGATATCACAGATACGCAGTATTTT
NA NA TRBJ2-5 TRBV5-1 CASSFGGGGPETQYF TGCGCCAGCAGCTTCGGCGGGGGCGGCCCAGAGACCCAGTACTTC
NA NA TRBJ1-2 TRBV27 CASSLGQNYGYTF TGTGCCAGCAGCCTTGGACAGAACTATGGCTACACCTTC
NA TRBD2 TRBJ2-1 TRBV5-1 CASSLLGTSGGVYNEQFF TGCGCCAGCAGCTTGCTGGGGACTAGCGGGGGAGTCTACAATGAGCAGTTCTTC
NA TRBD1 TRBJ2-3 TRBV7-9 CASSGGTGGQGSTDTQYF TGTGCCAGCAGCGGCGGGACAGGGGGCCAGGGAAGCACAGATACGCAGTATTTT
NA NA TRBJ2-3 TRBV7-2 CASSFLAAADTQYF TGTGCCAGCAGCTTTCTAGCAGCCGCAGATACGCAGTATTTT
NA TRBD2 TRBJ2-3 TRBV5-4 CASSSGGPDTQYF TGTGCCAGCAGCTCGGGGGGGCCAGATACGCAGTATTTT
NA NA TRBJ2-7 TRBV5-1 CASSHGRGSQDEQYF TGCGCCAGCAGTCACGGCAGGGGTTCGCAGGACGAGCAGTACTTC
NA TRBD1 TRBJ2-6 TRBV2 CASSLTGGASGANVLTF TGTGCCAGCAGCCTGACAGGGGGCGCGTCTGGGGCCAACGTCCTGACTTTC
NA NA TRBJ1-4 TRBV7-8 CASSPVVTEGKLFF TGTGCCAGCAGCCCAGTCGTTACAGAGGGAAAACTGTTTTTT
NA NA TRBJ2-7 TRBV23-1 CASSLSDRIYEQYF TGCGCCAGCAGTCTGTCCGACAGGATCTACGAGCAGTACTTC
NA NA TRBJ2-5 TRBV11-2 CASGGLETQYF TGTGCCAGCGGGGGGTTGGAGACCCAGTACTTC
NA TRBD1 TRBJ1-2 TRBV10-3 CAITWDRGNYGYTF TGTGCCATCACCTGGGACAGGGGAAACTATGGCTACACCTTC
once NA TRBJ1-1 TRBV27 CASSLSTGKNTEAFF TGTGCCAGCAGTTTATCGACAGGCAAGAACACTGAAGCTTTCTTT
NA NA TRBJ1-2 TRBV5-1 CASSLGNSGLGYGYTF TGCGCCAGCAGCTTGGGGAACAGCGGGCTCGGATATGGCTACACCTTC